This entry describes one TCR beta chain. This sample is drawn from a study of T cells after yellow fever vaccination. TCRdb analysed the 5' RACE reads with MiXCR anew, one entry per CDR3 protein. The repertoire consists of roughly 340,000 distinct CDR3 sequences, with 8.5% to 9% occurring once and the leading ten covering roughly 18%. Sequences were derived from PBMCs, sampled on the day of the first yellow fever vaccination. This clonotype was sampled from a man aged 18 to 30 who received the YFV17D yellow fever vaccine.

The CDR3 DNA reads TGCGCCAGCAGCCCAGTCGAGGGACGGCTCATATTTGGAGCTTTCTTT. Its protein product is CASSPVEGRLIFGAFF. The V gene is TRBV4-1, the J gene TRBJ1-1; D is possibly TRBD1 (5 bases). Germline V lookup: CDR1 MGHRA, CDR2 YSYEKL. The CDR3 spans 16 residues. V was cut by 4 bases and J by 10 bases, with 25 bases left in between.